Presented here are 20 T cell receptor beta chains from one specimen sequenced in a study of long-term antiretroviral therapy in people with HIV. Survey-level immunoSEQ v3.0 assays were run. TCRdb's table, derived via immunoSEQ multiplex PCR, lists solely in-frame clones and lacks some. The data show about 40,000 clones, around 85% seen once. The source material was unsorted PBMCs, sampled 1.2 years after starting antiretroviral therapy. These TCRs come from a woman aged 50 to 60 with HIV.

This clone turned up a few times. The J gene is TRBJ1-5, the V gene TRBV4-1; D may be TRBD1 (6 bases). V was pared by 0 bases and J by 1 base, with 10 bases between. The CDR3 contains 16 residues. Looked up from germline, CDR1 is MGHRA and CDR2 is YSYEKL. The CDR3 protein is CASSQEVGQSNQPQHF. The CDR3 DNA is TGCGCCAGCAGCCAAGAGGTAGGACAGAGCAATCAGCCCCAGCATTTT.

The CDR3 nucleotides are TGTGCCAGCAGACTCAGACAGGCGTGTCCCGTCCACGCACCCTACGAGCAGTACTTC. Amino acids: CASRLRQACPVHAPYEQYF. This chain connects TRBV21-1 to TRBJ2-7; the table calls TRBD1, which could not be checked here. TRBV21-1 is a recognized pseudogene. The CDR3 has 19 amino acids.

The chain carries TRBV2 and TRBJ1-1, with 8 positions matching TRBD1. CDR1 and CDR2 (germline): SNHLY, FYNNEI. The CDR3 spans 15 residues. The junction had 8 bases not matched to a gene; V was cut back by 5 bases and J by 3 bases. This chain's CDR3 is CASSWDRSGDTEAFF. CDR3 sequence (DNA): TGTGCCAGCAGTTGGGACAGGTCGGGGGACACTGAAGCTTTCTTT.

This clone has just one count. The chain employs TRBV5-4 and TRBJ2-3, with no clear D. The ends were cut back, 4 bases at V and 3 bases at J, with 9 bases in the middle. Germline V gene data show CDR1 as SGHNT and CDR2 as YYREEE (reference sequence). This CDR3 is built from 13 residues. The CDR3 reads CASSLFLTDTQYF. The CDR3 DNA reads as TGTGCCAGCAGCCTCTTCCTTACAGATACGCAGTATTTT. The full variable domain, rest sourced from reference TRBV5-4 and TRBJ2-3, is ETGVTQSPTHLIKTRGQQVTLRCSSQSGHNTVSWYQQALGQGPQFIFQYYREEENGRGNFPPRFSGLQFPNYSSELNVNALELDDSALYLCASSLFLTDTQYFGPGTRLTVL.

On this clone: At one of its ends the junction is not consistent with the germline gene, which may arise from a read error. The V gene is TRBV19, the J gene TRBJ2-2, with a possible D match to TRBD2 (7 bases). The CDR3 has 12 residues. Germline assignment: CDR1 LNHDA and CDR2 SQIVND (reference sequence). In nucleotides, the CDR3 is TGTGCGGGGGGGCGGAACGCCGGGGAGCTGTTTTTT. It translates to CAGGRNAGELFF.

The chain links TRBV2 to TRBJ2-7, with D unresolved. Per germline, CDR1 SNHLY and CDR2 FYNNEI. This CDR3 region has 13 residues. V lost 4 bases and J lost 2, with 9 bases in between. In nucleotides, the CDR3 is TGTGCCAGCAGTGCAGGCAGGACCTACGAGCAGTACTTC. Translated: CASSAGRTYEQYF.

This chain uses TRBV30 with TRBJ2-5; no definite D call. V shed 0 bases and J shed 7 bases, with 12 bases lying between them. This CDR3 region has 13 residues. CDR1 is GTSNPN and CDR2 is SVGIG in the germline V gene (reference sequence). In nucleotides, the CDR3 is TGTGCCTGGAGTGTATCGGGCGCAGGGACCCAGTACTTC. Translating gives CAWSVSGAGTQYF.

The chain combines TRBV9 with TRBJ1-3; a weak D match, TRBD1 (5 bases). CDR1 and CDR2 from the germline V gene are SGDLS and YYNGEE. The CDR3 loop spans 16 amino acids. With 1 base removed from V and 6 bases from J, the gap between germline ends came to 17 bases. The CDR3 region is CASSVFLDTGLNTIYF. DNA of the CDR3: TGTGCCAGCAGCGTATTCCTGGACACAGGACTAAACACCATATATTTT.

CDR3 DNA: TGTGCCAGCAGACCACAGGGTAGGAATCAGCCCCAGCATTTT. As protein: CASRPQGRNQPQHF. The chain has TRBV6-6 and TRBJ1-5; the D gene is possibly TRBD1 (6 bases). The CDR3 spans 14 residues. Germline V gives CDR1 MNHNY, CDR2 SVGAGI (reference sequence). V dropped 6 bases and J dropped 4 bases, with 13 bases sitting between them.

This clone was observed a single time. The chain uses TRBV29-1 and TRBJ2-5, with 7 bases lining up with TRBD2. This CDR3 region has 12 residues. Germline V gene lookup returns CDR1 SQVTM and CDR2 ANQGSEA. The V segment lost 8 bases and the J segment 4 bases; nucleotides outside the gene matches: 7. CDR3 bases: TGCAGCCTAGGACTAGAACCAGAGACCCAGTACTTC. Translation: CSLGLEPETQYF.

The rearrangement joins TRBV4-1 to TRBJ1-4; TRBD1 aligns across 8 bases. V shed 1 base, J shed 7 bases, and the junction held 2 bases outside the gene matches. The CDR3 covers 14 residues. From germline, CDR1 is MGHRA and CDR2 YSYEKL. CDR3 loop: CASSQGTGTEKLFF. CDR3 coding DNA: TGCGCCAGCAGCCAAGGGACAGGGACTGAAAAACTGTTTTTT.

This clone was picked up a small number of times. The rearrangement links TRBV19 to TRBJ1-5; a weak D match, TRBD1 (6 bases). The CDR3 has 17 residues. The ends were cut back, 5 bases at V and 11 bases at J, with 28 bases in the middle. Germline V lookup: CDR1 LNHDA, CDR2 SQIVND (reference sequence). The CDR3 region is CASSPLILSQGLRAQHF. The CDR3 DNA follows: TGTGCCAGTAGTCCACTTATTCTCTCACAGGGTCTTAGGGCCCAGCATTTT.

V usage is TRBV7-9 and J usage is TRBJ1-1, with D perhaps matching TRBD1 (6 bases). The germline V and J ends were trimmed by 5 bases and 5 bases, with 21 bases remaining between them. This CDR3 comprises 16 residues. Germline V gene sequence: CDR1 SEHNR, CDR2 FQNEAQ (reference sequence). CDR3 loop: CASSPEFVGGRTEAFF. CDR3 DNA sequence: TGTGCCAGCAGCCCAGAGTTCGTGGGGGGCAGGACTGAAGCTTTCTTT.

V usage is TRBV12-5 and J usage is TRBJ2-3; D not certain. Germline CDR1 LGHNT, CDR2 FRNRAP. Trimming stripped 2 bases from V and 14 bases from J, with 11 bases between. This CDR3 has 11 residues. CDR3 coding DNA: TGTGCTAGTGGTTTGCCACCCTATCCGTATTTT. Its protein is CASGLPPYPYF.

V and J are TRBV9 and TRBJ1-2, with no clear D. The CDR3 runs to 13 residues. V lost 0 bases and J 9 bases, leaving 12 bases between the germline ends. Germline CDR1 and CDR2: SGDLS and YYNGEE. The CDR3 region is CASSVGGGKSYTF. The CDR3 nucleotides are TGTGCCAGCAGCGTAGGGGGAGGGAAGAGCTACACCTTC. The full variable domain, its missing parts supplied by reference TRBV9 and TRBJ1-2, is DSGVTQTPKHLITATGQRVTLRCSPRSGDLSVYWYQQSLDQGLQFLIQYYNGEERAKGNILERFSAQQFPDLHSELNLSSLELGDSALYFCASSVGGGKSYTFGSGTRLTVV.

The chain recombines TRBV7-2 with TRBJ2-3; TRBD2 is a possible D gene (6 bases). Germline V gene sequence: CDR1 SGHTA, CDR2 FQGNSA. The CDR3 sequence is 12 residues long. The V gene lost 5 bases and the J gene lost 6 bases, with 9 bases spanning the gap. The CDR3 reads CASSQSGDTQYF. CDR3 coding DNA: TGTGCCAGCAGCCAGAGCGGGGATACGCAGTATTTT.

The V call is TRBV27, the J call TRBJ2-3, with TRBD2 as a possible D gene (5 bases). Per germline, CDR1 MNHEY and CDR2 SMNVEV (reference sequence). The CDR3 is made up of 15 amino acids. Trimming stripped 5 bases from V and 2 bases from J, with 14 bases between. CDR3 protein: CASSGSGSYTDTQYF. CDR3 DNA: TGTGCCAGCAGTGGCTCGGGGTCCTACACAGATACGCAGTATTTT.

This chain connects TRBV6-6 to TRBJ1-5; tentative D call: TRBD1 (5 bases). The CDR3 runs to 15 residues. V shed 6 bases and J shed 2 bases, with 14 bases lying between them. Germline V gene sequence: CDR1 MNHNY, CDR2 SVGAGI (reference sequence). DNA for the CDR3: TGTGCCAGCAGCCCCGGGAGGGGTGGCAATCAGCCCCAGCATTTT. This codes for CASSPGRGGNQPQHF.

This clone showed up just once. The rearrangement uses TRBV5-8 and TRBJ2-7; D possibly matches TRBD1 or TRBD2 (5 bases each). The germline CDR1 and CDR2 sequences are SGHTS and YDEGEE. Trimming took off 1 base at V and 0 bases at J, with 20 bases between the two ends. The CDR3 is 18 residues long. CDR3 residues: CASSLLLAHLGTSYEQYF. CDR3 nucleotide sequence: TGTGCCAGCAGCTTGTTATTAGCTCACTTGGGGACCTCCTACGAGCAGTACTTC.

The gene calls are TRBV21-1 and TRBJ2-7; TRBD1, the D gene given by the table, was not confirmed from the DNA. TRBV21-1 is a pseudogene locus. The CDR3 covers 17 residues. DNA for the CDR3: TGTGCCAGCAGCAGCCAACAGTCCGGGACAGGGGACTACGAGCAGTACTTC. Its protein product is CASSSQQSGTGDYEQYF.